This T cell receptor beta chain was recorded in a study of tumor-infiltrating lymphocytes in primary liver carcinoma. CDR3 length: 17 amino acids. The ends lost 2 bases at V and 3 bases at J; junction bases unmatched: 8. CDR1 is MDHEN, CDR2 SYDVKM, per germline. The tissue used was unsorted bulk material of about 19-33 mg. RNA and DNA were co-extracted from it with the AllPrep DNA/RNA mini kit. The input was approximately 0.45 ug total RNA; TCR beta cDNA was made from it with a constant-region primer. Library construction for TCR beta comprised three nested multiplex PCR rounds performed with slightly modified ARM-PCR. Both of the initial two PCR rounds ran for about 9 cycles and employed TRBV1-TRBV30 forward primers alongside a C-beta reverse primer. One entry per CDR3 protein, called by TCRdb with MiXCR from the multiplex PCR reads. The data contain fewer than 200,000 distinct CDR3 sequences, around 81% of them singletons.

This clonotype occurred many times. Its matching antigen is unknown. General study findings and limits: Only about 7.5-24% of top clones were detected in all five tumor regions.

The chain combines TRBV28 with TRBJ2-3, with 10 bases aligning to TRBD2. Sequencing input: tumor tissue from primary liver carcinoma. The TCR comes from a man aged 40-50 years with primary liver carcinoma and hepatitis B virus infection. CDR3 in amino acids: CASSLRLLAGATDTQYF. CDR3 DNA: TGTGCCAGCAGTTTACGGCTGCTAGCGGGAGCTACAGATACGCAGTATTTT.